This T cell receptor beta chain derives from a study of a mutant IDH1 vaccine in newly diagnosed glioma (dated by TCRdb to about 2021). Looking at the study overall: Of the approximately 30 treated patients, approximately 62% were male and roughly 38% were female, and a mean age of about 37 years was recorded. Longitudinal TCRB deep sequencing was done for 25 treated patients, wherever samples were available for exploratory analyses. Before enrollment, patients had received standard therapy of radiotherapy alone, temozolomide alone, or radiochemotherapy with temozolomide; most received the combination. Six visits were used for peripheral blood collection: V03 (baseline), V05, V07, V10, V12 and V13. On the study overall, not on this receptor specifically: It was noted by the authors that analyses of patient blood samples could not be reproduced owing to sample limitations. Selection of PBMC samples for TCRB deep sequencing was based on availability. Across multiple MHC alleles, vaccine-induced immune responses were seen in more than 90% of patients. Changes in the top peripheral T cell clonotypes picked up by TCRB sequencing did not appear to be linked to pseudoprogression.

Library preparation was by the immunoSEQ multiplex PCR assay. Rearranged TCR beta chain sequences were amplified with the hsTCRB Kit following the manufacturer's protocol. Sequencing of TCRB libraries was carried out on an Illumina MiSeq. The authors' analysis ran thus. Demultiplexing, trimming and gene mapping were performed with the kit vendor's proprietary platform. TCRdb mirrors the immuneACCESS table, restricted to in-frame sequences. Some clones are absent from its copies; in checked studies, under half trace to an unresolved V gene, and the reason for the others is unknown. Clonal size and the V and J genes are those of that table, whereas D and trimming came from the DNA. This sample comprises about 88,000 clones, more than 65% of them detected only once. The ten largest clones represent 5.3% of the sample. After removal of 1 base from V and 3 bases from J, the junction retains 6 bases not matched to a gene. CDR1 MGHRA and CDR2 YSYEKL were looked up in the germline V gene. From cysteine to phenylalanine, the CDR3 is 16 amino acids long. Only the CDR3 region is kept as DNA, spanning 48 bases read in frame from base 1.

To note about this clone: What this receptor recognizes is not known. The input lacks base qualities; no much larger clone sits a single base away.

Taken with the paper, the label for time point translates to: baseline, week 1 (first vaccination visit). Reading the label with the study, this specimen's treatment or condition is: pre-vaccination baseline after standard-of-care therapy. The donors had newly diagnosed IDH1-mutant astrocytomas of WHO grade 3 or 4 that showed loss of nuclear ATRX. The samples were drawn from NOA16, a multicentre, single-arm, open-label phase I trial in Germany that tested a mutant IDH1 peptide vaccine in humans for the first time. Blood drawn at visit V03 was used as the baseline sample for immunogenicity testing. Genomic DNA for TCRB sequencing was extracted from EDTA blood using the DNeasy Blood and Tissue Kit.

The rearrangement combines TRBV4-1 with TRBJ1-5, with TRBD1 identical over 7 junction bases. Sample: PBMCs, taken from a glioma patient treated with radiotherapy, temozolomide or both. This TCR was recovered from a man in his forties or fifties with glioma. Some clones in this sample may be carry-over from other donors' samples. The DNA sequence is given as TGCGCCAGCAGCCAAGGGGTGGACAGGAACAATCAGCCCCAGCATTTT. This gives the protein CASSQGVDRNNQPQHF.